These 3 T cell receptor beta chains were sequenced from one sample in a study of blood T cell repertoires in COVID-19. Profiled with immunoSEQ multiplex PCR; TCRdb holds only in-frame clones, not every one. The data show approximately 220,000 clones, 80% to 85% seen once. The sequencing sample was made of peripheral blood. The receptors derive from a woman aged 25 to 39 who had recovered from COVID-19.

The chain joins TRBV7-2 to TRBJ2-1, with a tentative D call TRBD2 (6 bases). Germline CDR1 and CDR2: SGHTA and FQGNSA. V was shortened by 1 base and J by 6 bases, with 13 bases between the two germline ends. The CDR3 extends over 15 amino acids. The CDR3 sequence is CASSLVPGLPNEQFF. As DNA, the CDR3 is TGTGCCAGCAGCTTAGTACCGGGACTCCCCAATGAGCAGTTCTTC.

As to this clone: Because the CDR3's place on the DNA is in doubt, the DNA is left out and the CDR3 is given as listed by TCRdb. The chain uses TRBV2 and TRBJ2-1; TRBD2, the table's D call, lacks a check against the DNA. Germline V lookup: CDR1 SNHLY, CDR2 FYNNEI. The CDR3 has 11 residues if both end residues are counted. CDR3 amino acids: CVPAVGREQFF.

The chain uses TRBV24-1 and TRBJ1-2, with TRBD1 identical over 7 bases. Germline V gene sequence: CDR1 KGHDR, CDR2 SFDVKD. The length of the CDR3 is 14 residues. The V gene end was trimmed by 4 bases and the J gene end by 8 bases; junction bases not matched to a gene: 9. CDR3 residues: CATSDPGQAEGYTF. CDR3 nucleotide sequence: TGTGCCACCAGTGACCCAGGACAGGCGGAGGGCTACACCTTC.